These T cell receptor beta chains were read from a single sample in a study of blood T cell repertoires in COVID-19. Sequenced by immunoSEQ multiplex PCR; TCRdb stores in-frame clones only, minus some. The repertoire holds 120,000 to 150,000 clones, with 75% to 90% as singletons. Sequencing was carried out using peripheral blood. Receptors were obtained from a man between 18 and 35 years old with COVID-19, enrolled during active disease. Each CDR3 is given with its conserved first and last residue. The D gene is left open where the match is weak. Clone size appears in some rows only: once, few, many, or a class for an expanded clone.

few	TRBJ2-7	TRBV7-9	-	TGTGCCAGCAGCCTCCTTACAGGTTCCCCTCACGAGCAGTACTTC	CASSLLTGSPHEQYF
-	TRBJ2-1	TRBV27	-	TGTGCCAGCAGTTTCAGGGGATCTGAGCAGTTCTTC	CASSFRGSEQFF
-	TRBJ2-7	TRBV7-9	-	TGTGCCAGCAGCTTAGCGCGAGACAAACTTTACGAGCAGTACTTC	CASSLARDKLYEQYF
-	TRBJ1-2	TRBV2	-	TGTGCCAGCAGTGGACGGGTTAACTATGGCTACACCTTC	CASSGRVNYGYTF
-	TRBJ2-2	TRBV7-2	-	TGTGCCAGCAGCTTAGCGCAGGGCATGAACACCGGGGAGCTGTTTTTT	CASSLAQGMNTGELFF
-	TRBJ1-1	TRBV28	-	TGTGCCAGCAGTTCCGGGACTGCAGGCACTGAAGCTTTCTTT	CASSSGTAGTEAFF
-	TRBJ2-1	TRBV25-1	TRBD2	TGTGCCAGCGCAGGGAGCGGGAGCATGTTCTTC	CASAGSGSMFF
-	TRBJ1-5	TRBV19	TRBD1	TGTGCCAGTAGTAGAGAGGACAGGGCCTTATCTCAGCCCCAGCATTTT	CASSREDRALSQPQHF
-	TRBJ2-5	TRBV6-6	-	TGTGCCAGCAGTCACCACCTACAGGGTTTCGAGACCCAGTACTTC	CASSHHLQGFETQYF
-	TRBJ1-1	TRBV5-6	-	TGTGCCAGCAGCCCCCGGGGGGACACTGAAGCTTTCTTT	CASSPRGDTEAFF
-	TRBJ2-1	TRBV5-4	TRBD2	TGTGCCAGCAGCCCCGGGACTAGCGGGAACCTTGAGCAGTTCTTC	CASSPGTSGNLEQFF
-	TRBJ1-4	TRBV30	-	TGTGCCTGGAGTAGAAGAGGGTACGGAAAACTGCTTTTT	CAWSRRGYGKLLF
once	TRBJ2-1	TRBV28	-	TGTGCCAGCAGTTTTGGGCGCGCTCTGGAGTTCTTC	CASSFGRALEFF
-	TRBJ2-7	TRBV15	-	TGTGCCACCAGCAGAGATTCGCCAGGGGATGTCGGGCAGTACTTC	CATSRDSPGDVGQYF
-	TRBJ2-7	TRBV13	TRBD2	TGTGCCAGCAGCCCTGGGACTAGCGGGAGTCACGAGCAGTACTTC	CASSPGTSGSHEQYF
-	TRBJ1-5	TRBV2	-	TGTGCCAGCAACAGCGGGGGGGACAATCAGCCCCAGCATTTT	CASNSGGDNQPQHF
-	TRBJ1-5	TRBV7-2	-	TGTGCCAGCAGTCCCGGGGGACTCGAGGAGCCCCAGCATTTT	CASSPGGLEEPQHF
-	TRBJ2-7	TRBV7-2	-	TGTGCCAGCCAGGTTCGGCCATCCTACGAGCAGTACTTC	CASQVRPSYEQYF
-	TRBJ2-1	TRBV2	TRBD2	TGTGCCAGCAGTGGCCCTAGCGGGAGCTCCTACAATGAGCAGTTCTTC	CASSGPSGSSYNEQFF
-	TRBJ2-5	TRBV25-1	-	TGTGCCAGCCCCATCCCCAGGGTCAGGAAGACCCAGTACTTC	CASPIPRVRKTQYF
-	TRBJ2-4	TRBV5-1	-	TGCGCCAGCAGCTACGCCGACGGGAGAGATAAAAACATTCAGTACTTC	CASSYADGRDKNIQYF
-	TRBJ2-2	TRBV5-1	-	TGCGCCAGCAGCTTGGGTGGCAGGGACACCGGGGAGCTGTTTTTT	CASSLGGRDTGELFF
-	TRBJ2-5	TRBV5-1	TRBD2	TGCGCCAGCAGCTGGAGACTAGCGGAGACACAAGAGACCCAGTACTTC	CASSWRLAETQETQYF
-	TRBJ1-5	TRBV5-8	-	TGTGCCAGCAGCTTGGGGACAATTCTGTGGCAGCCCCAGCATTTT	CASSLGTILWQPQHF
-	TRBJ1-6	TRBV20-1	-	TGCAGTGCTAGTGGGGTCAGGGGCGGTTCACCCCTCCACTTT	CSASGVRGGSPLHF
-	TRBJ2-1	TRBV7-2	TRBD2	TGTGCCAGCAGCTTCGGGACTACCGGCCCACGACTCTCCTACAATGAGCAGTTCTTC	CASSFGTTGPRLSYNEQFF
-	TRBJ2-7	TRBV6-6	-	TGTGCCAGCAGCAACGGGATTTCCTACGAGCAGTACTTC	CASSNGISYEQYF
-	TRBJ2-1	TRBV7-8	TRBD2	TGTGCCAGCAGCCTCGTGTCTAGCGGGAGGGTTTCCTACAATGAGCAGTTCTTC	CASSLVSSGRVSYNEQFF
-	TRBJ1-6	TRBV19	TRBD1	TGTGCCAGTAGCCAGGACAGGACCAATTCACCCCTCCACTTT	CASSQDRTNSPLHF